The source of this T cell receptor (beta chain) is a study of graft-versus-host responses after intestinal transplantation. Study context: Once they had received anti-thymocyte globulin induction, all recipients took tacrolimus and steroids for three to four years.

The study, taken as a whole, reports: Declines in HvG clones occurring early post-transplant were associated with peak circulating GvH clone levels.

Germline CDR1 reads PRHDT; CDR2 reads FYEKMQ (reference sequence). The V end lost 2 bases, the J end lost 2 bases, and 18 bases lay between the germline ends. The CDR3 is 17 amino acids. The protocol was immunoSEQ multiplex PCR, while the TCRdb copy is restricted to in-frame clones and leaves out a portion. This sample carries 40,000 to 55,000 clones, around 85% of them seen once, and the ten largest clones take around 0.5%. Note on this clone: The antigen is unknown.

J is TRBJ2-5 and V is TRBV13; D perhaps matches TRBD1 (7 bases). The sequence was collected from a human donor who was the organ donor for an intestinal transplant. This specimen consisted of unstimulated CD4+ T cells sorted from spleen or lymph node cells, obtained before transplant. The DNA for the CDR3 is TGTGCCAGCAGCTTACGGACTAAGACAGGGATTCAAGAGACCCAGTACTTC. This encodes CASSLRTKTGIQETQYF.